This entry describes one TCR beta chain. Its specificity is unknown. This CDR3 spans 20 amino acids. V lost 5 bases and J 0 bases, leaving 27 bases between the germline ends. Germline assignment: CDR1 MDHEN and CDR2 SYDVKM. These data belong to a study of early T cells in non-severe SARS-CoV-2 infection. Each single cDNA molecule received a unique molecular identifier. From the 5' RACE reads, TCRdb called clonotypes with MiXCR, one entry per CDR3 protein. This sample has 60,000 to 70,000 distinct CDR3 sequences, with less than 9.5% found just once. General observations from the study: Comparison of clonotypes with VDJdb favored anti-spike CD8 responses while missing private and CD4 specificities.

The source of this sequence is an adult who was a healthcare worker with PCR-confirmed SARS-CoV-2 infection or an uninfected control (not recorded which). Sequenced sample: whole blood. The V gene is TRBV28, the J gene TRBJ2-3; D is uncertain. CDR3 protein: CASSPDFRLVRTTSTDTQYF. In nucleotides, the CDR3 is TGTGCCAGCAGTCCAGATTTTCGGCTTGTGCGCACCACTAGCACAGATACGCAGTATTTT.